Below, one T cell receptor (beta chain) is given with its context. The sample has other DNA sequences that encode this CDR3 too. In the original processing: Amplification with reference gene primers provided the estimates of nucleated cell counts. The assay was immunoSEQ multiplex PCR, and TCRdb's table has in-frame clones only and misses some. The DNA gave D and trimming, while V, J and clone size come from that table. Found here are roughly 160,000 clones, about 86% of them singletons; the top ten hold around 8.3%. V lost 6 bases to trimming and J lost 2 bases, with 8 bases between them. The CDR3 has 12 amino acids. Germline CDR1 MNHNY, CDR2 SVGAGI (reference sequence). This record belongs to a study of blood T cell repertoires in COVID-19.

The clonotype was recovered from a man aged 55 to 70 with acute or convalescent COVID-19. This chain connects TRBV6-6 to TRBJ2-7, with D maybe TRBD2 (6 bases). Sequenced sample: peripheral blood. CDR3 in amino acids: CASSGTAYEQYF. In DNA form, the CDR3 reads TGTGCCAGCAGCGGGACTGCCTACGAGCAGTACTTC.